This TCR beta chain was retrieved from a study of blood T cell repertoires in COVID-19. The cohort comprised adults aged about 18 to 100 years residing in under 30 US areas. Participants reported their clinical history, and cohort assignment relied on those reports. Someone with COVID-19 had been met by exposed participants within 2 weeks before study entry. TCRdb's copy holds only in-frame clones and misses some; the assay was immunoSEQ multiplex PCR. This table holds 200,000 to 250,000 clones, 75% to 90% found once. This receptor was identified in a middle-aged man who had been exposed to COVID-19. The sequencing input was PBMCs or T cells enriched from blood (not recorded which).

The DNA for the CDR3 is TGTGCCAGTAGTTTCGGGGGAGTTTGGGACGAGCAGTACTTC. As protein: CASSFGGVWDEQYF. The gene calls are TRBV19 and TRBJ2-7, with D maybe TRBD2 (6 bases). The CDR3 runs to 14 residues. Trimming took 5 bases from V and 5 from J, leaving 16 bases between them. CDR1 and CDR2 (germline): LNHDA, SQIVND (reference sequence).